One sample yielded the 13 T cell receptor beta chains listed below, sequenced in a study of blood T cell repertoires in COVID-19. Clones were read by immunoSEQ multiplex PCR, and TCRdb kept only the in-frame ones, dropping some. This sample yields around 160,000 clones, of which 80% to 95% are seen a single time; roughly 2% belongs to the top ten. The sample taken for sequencing was peripheral blood. The source is a woman aged 60-70 years with COVID-19, enrolled during active disease.

V usage is TRBV27 and J usage is TRBJ1-2; 11 nucleotides match TRBD1. This CDR3 contains 13 residues. Germline V gene sequence: CDR1 MNHEY, CDR2 SMNVEV (reference sequence). The ends lost 6 bases at V and 8 bases at J; junction bases unmatched: 5. The CDR3 sequence is CASSRDRGGGYTF. The CDR3 bases are TGTGCCAGCAGCCGGGACAGGGGGGGAGGCTACACCTTC.

CDR3 residues: CASSLAYDRGDGYTF. The CDR3 DNA follows: TGCGCCAGCAGCTTGGCCTATGACAGGGGAGATGGCTACACCTTC. The J gene is TRBJ1-2, the V gene TRBV5-1, with 8 nucleotides matching TRBD1. From germline, CDR1 is SGHRS and CDR2 YFSETQ. The V gene end was trimmed by 0 bases and the J gene end by 6 bases; junction bases not matched to a gene: 7. This CDR3 is built from 15 residues.

The J gene is TRBJ2-2, the V gene TRBV6-5; D call uncertain. The length of the CDR3 is 15 residues. The ends were cut back, 7 bases at V and 4 bases at J, with 16 bases in the middle. The germline V gene has CDR1 MNHEY and CDR2 SVGAGI. The CDR3 loop reads CASTPGAYSTGELFF. As DNA, the CDR3 is TGTGCCAGCACCCCAGGCGCATACAGCACCGGGGAGCTGTTTTTT.

This clone was detected once. The gene calls are TRBV19 and TRBJ2-5; weak D call: TRBD2 (7 bases). Per the germline V gene, CDR1 is LNHDA and CDR2 is SQIVND (reference sequence). Between the trimmed V and J ends, which lost 5 bases and 5 bases, there was a span of 21 bases. This CDR3 comprises 16 residues. CDR3 sequence (DNA): TGTGCCAGTAGTGTGTCACCCGGGGGGCGCGGGGAGACCCAGTACTTC. Translating gives CASSVSPGGRGETQYF.

The chain combines TRBV21-1 with TRBJ1-5; whether TRBD1, the table's D call, matches the DNA was not checked. TRBV21-1 is listed as a pseudogene. The CDR3 consists of 15 residues. CDR3 bases: TGTGCCAGCAGCAGGGGTACAGGTTCTCGTCAGCCCCAGCATTTT. It is translated as CASSRGTGSRQPQHF.

The chain carries TRBV27 and TRBJ2-1; 8 bases line up with TRBD2. Germline assignment: CDR1 MNHEY and CDR2 SMNVEV (reference sequence). CDR3 length: 15 residues. V lost 9 bases and J lost 7; bases outside the gene matches: 14. In nucleotides, the CDR3 is TGTGCCAGTGAGATCAGCGGGGGTGGGGGGAATGAGCAGTTCTTC. Translated: CASEISGGGGNEQFF.

The chain links TRBV2 to TRBJ2-1; 7 bases are shared with TRBD1. This CDR3 region has 14 residues. Germline loops: CDR1 SNHLY, CDR2 FYNNEI. V was pared by 6 bases and J by 7 bases, with 9 bases of the junction left unmatched. The CDR3 region has the DNA TGTGCCAGCAGGAAACTCACAGGGGAGAATGAGCAGTTCTTC. Protein product: CASRKLTGENEQFF.

This chain joins TRBV4-3 and TRBJ2-7; 8 positions agree with TRBD1. The CDR3 loop spans 15 amino acids. V was clipped by 2 bases and J by 1 base; unmatched bases: 4. Germline V lookup: CDR1 LGHNA, CDR2 YSLEER. CDR3 in DNA: TGCGCCAGCAGCCAATACCGGGACAGGTCCTACGAGCAGTACTTC. Protein product: CASSQYRDRSYEQYF.

The chain carries TRBV24-1 and TRBJ2-3; weak D call: TRBD1 (6 bases). The germline V gene encodes CDR1 KGHDR and CDR2 SFDVKD. CDR3 length: 16 residues. V was shortened by 3 bases and J by 0 bases, with 12 bases between the two germline ends. For the CDR3, the DNA is TGTGCCACCAGTGATCATGGACAGACTAGCACAGATACGCAGTATTTT. Amino acid sequence: CATSDHGQTSTDTQYF.

This sequence joins TRBV2 and TRBJ1-3; 7 bases are shared with TRBD1. This CDR3 region has 15 residues. Germline CDR1 reads SNHLY; CDR2 reads FYNNEI. Unmatched junction bases numbered 11, after V lost 8 bases and J lost 4 bases. This CDR3 reads CASGTVTGRGNTIYF. DNA of the CDR3: TGTGCCAGCGGGACAGTGACTGGGCGAGGAAACACCATATATTTT.

The gene calls are TRBV7-2 and TRBJ1-3; 7 positions agree with TRBD1. The V gene end was trimmed by 3 bases and the J gene end by 0 bases; junction bases not matched to a gene: 8. Germline V lookup: CDR1 SGHTA, CDR2 FQGNSA. The CDR3 spans 17 residues. CDR3 amino acids: CASSLHGTEASGNTIYF. The DNA of the CDR3 is TGTGCCAGCAGCTTGCACGGGACAGAAGCCTCTGGAAACACCATATATTTT.

The gene calls are TRBV11-2 and TRBJ1-3; no definite D call. Germline lookup yields CDR1 SGHAT and CDR2 FQNNGV. The CDR3 consists of 14 residues. V was cut by 0 bases and J by 0 bases, with 3 bases left in between. The CDR3 region is CASSLDRSGNTIYF. CDR3 bases: TGTGCCAGCAGCTTAGATCGCTCTGGAAACACCATATATTTT.

The chain recombines TRBV18 with TRBJ1-4; D ambiguous. V dropped 2 bases and J dropped 8 bases, with 12 bases sitting between them. The CDR3 covers 14 residues. Germline CDR1 KGHSH, CDR2 LQKENI. CDR3 DNA sequence: TGTGCCAGCTCACCATCGGGTGAAGTCGAAAAACTGTTTTTT. Its translation: CASSPSGEVEKLFF.